The rows below give T cell receptor beta chains drawn from one sample of a study of T cells in Graves' hyperthyroidism and ophthalmopathy. A single record per CDR3 protein comes from TCRdb applying MiXCR to the multiplex PCR reads. The table has 600,000 or so distinct CDR3 sequences, 15% to 20% seen once. The sample taken for sequencing was blood. The receptors come from a woman aged 25 to 39 with Graves' hyperthyroidism. Both conserved end residues are part of each CDR3. A D gene is named only where the DNA matches it firmly. Only some rows state a clone size, as once, few, many or a class for expanded clones.

TRBV7-2,NA,TRBJ2-1,NA,CASSLRISSYNEQFF,TGTGCCAGCAGCTTAAGGATCAGCTCCTACAATGAGCAGTTCTTC
TRBV19,NA,TRBJ1-5,NA,CASLQRAYSNQPQHF,TGTGCCAGTCTCCAGAGGGCGTATAGCAATCAGCCCCAGCATTTT
TRBV29-1,few,TRBJ2-3,NA,CSVDGGMSTDTQYF,TGCAGCGTTGATGGCGGGATGTCAACAGATACGCAGTATTTT
TRBV6-1,many,TRBJ2-7,NA,CASSEGRQGIYEQYF,TGTGCCAGCAGTGAAGGAAGGCAGGGTATCTACGAGCAGTACTTC
TRBV24-1,NA,TRBJ1-5,TRBD1,CATSPRDRRSNQPQHF,TGTGCCACCAGCCCCCGGGACAGGCGTAGCAATCAGCCCCAGCATTTT
TRBV6-1,many,TRBJ2-1,TRBD1,CASSEPGQGAGNEQFF,TGTGCCAGCAGTGAACCGGGACAGGGGGCGGGAAATGAGCAGTTCTTC
TRBV6-2/TRBV6-3,many,TRBJ2-2,NA,CASSPGETGELFF,TGTGCCAGCAGCCCGGGAGAGACCGGGGAGCTGTTTTTT
TRBV12-3/TRBV12-4,few,TRBJ2-3,NA,CASRLRNRRTDTQYF,TGTGCCAGCCGTCTTAGAAACCGCCGCACAGATACGCAGTATTTT
TRBV28,NA,TRBJ1-2,NA,CASSSQDGYTF,TGTGCCAGCAGTTCCCAGGATGGCTACACCTTC
TRBV19,many,TRBJ2-7,NA,CASSIRAGSYEQYF,TGTGCCAGTAGTATTCGAGCGGGTTCCTACGAGCAGTACTTC
TRBV6-2/TRBV6-3,many,TRBJ2-7,TRBD2,CASKPGGLAGPSYEQYF,TGTGCCAGCAAGCCGGGAGGACTAGCGGGACCCTCCTACGAGCAGTACTTC
TRBV5-1,many,TRBJ2-2,NA,CASSLNLVNTGELFF,TGCGCCAGCAGCTTGAATCTCGTGAACACCGGGGAGCTGTTTTTT
TRBV9,NA,TRBJ1-2,NA,CASSSGGATNGYTF,TGTGCCAGCAGCTCTGGAGGGGCGACCAATGGCTACACCTTC
TRBV28,many,TRBJ2-1,NA,CASSLSPQSNEQFF,TGTGCCAGCAGTTTAAGCCCCCAGTCCAATGAGCAGTTCTTC
TRBV28,many,TRBJ2-7,NA,CASSFRGLGSYEQYF,TGTGCCAGCAGTTTCCGAGGGCTAGGGTCCTACGAGCAGTACTTC
TRBV28,many,TRBJ2-3,NA,CASGQRQVRTDTQYF,TGTGCCAGCGGGCAAAGACAGGTCCGCACAGATACGCAGTATTTT
TRBV15,NA,TRBJ1-1,TRBD1,CATSKTGVVTEAFF,TGTGCCACCAGTAAGACAGGGGTGGTCACTGAAGCTTTCTTT
TRBV4-1,few,TRBJ2-7,NA,CASSQEPFDREQYF,TGCGCCAGCAGCCAGGAGCCCTTCGATAGGGAGCAGTACTTC
TRBV19,many,TRBJ1-1,NA,CASSIAIRRKNTEAFF,TGTGCCAGTAGTATAGCTATACGACGGAAGAACACTGAAGCTTTCTTT
TRBV7-2,many,TRBJ2-7,TRBD2,CASSLGVGLAKYEQYF,TGTGCCAGCAGCTTAGGGGTGGGACTAGCTAAGTACGAGCAGTACTTC
TRBV3-1,many,TRBJ2-7,NA,CASSQDTQPSYEQYF,TGTGCCAGCAGCCAGGACACGCAACCCTCCTACGAGCAGTACTTC
TRBV12-3/TRBV12-4,many,TRBJ1-5,TRBD1,CASSQGQGKQPQHF,TGTGCCAGCAGCCAAGGACAGGGTAAACAGCCCCAGCATTTT
TRBV2,many,TRBJ2-1,TRBD2,CASSDLVVAGGGRQFF,TGTGCCAGCAGTGATCTCGTGGTAGCGGGCGGGGGACGGCAGTTCTTC
TRBV15,NA,TRBJ2-1,TRBD2,CATSRDQLGTNNEQFF,TGTGCCACCAGCAGAGATCAGCTCGGGACTAACAATGAGCAGTTCTTC
TRBV24-1,many,TRBJ2-1,TRBD2,CATSDFETSRSYNEQFF,TGTGCCACCAGTGATTTTGAGACTAGCAGGTCCTACAATGAGCAGTTCTTC
TRBV5-8,NA,TRBJ2-7,TRBD1,CASSLDAGQAYEQYF,TGTGCCAGCAGCTTGGATGCGGGACAGGCCTACGAGCAGTACTTC
TRBV19,few,TRBJ1-2,NA,CASSFRQDYGYTF,TGTGCCAGTAGTTTCCGACAGGACTATGGCTACACCTTC
TRBV20-1,many,TRBJ2-7,NA,CSANPTSGVGSYEQYF,TGCAGTGCTAACCCCACGTCGGGGGTGGGATCCTACGAGCAGTACTTC
TRBV11-2,many,TRBJ2-7,NA,CASSLVSWADYEQYF,TGTGCCAGCAGCTTAGTGTCCTGGGCGGACTACGAGCAGTACTTC
TRBV6-1,NA,TRBJ1-4,TRBD1,CASTGTVIMGELFF,TGTGCCAGCACCGGGACAGTTATAATGGGGGAACTGTTTTTT
TRBV5-8,few,TRBJ2-1,TRBD2,CASSFGLAGEQFF,TGTGCCAGCAGCTTTGGACTAGCGGGTGAGCAGTTCTTC
TRBV24-1,few,TRBJ2-1,NA,CATSWAGEVNEQFF,TGTGCCACCAGCTGGGCAGGGGAGGTCAATGAGCAGTTCTTC
TRBV20-1,many,TRBJ1-2,NA,CSATRHGYTF,TGCAGTGCTACGAGACATGGCTACACCTTC
TRBV12-3/TRBV12-4,NA,TRBJ1-3,TRBD1,CAGKGGYSGNTIYF,TGTGCCGGCAAAGGGGGCTACTCTGGAAACACCATATATTTT
TRBV11-2,many,TRBJ2-1,TRBD1,CASSLDRGQYNEQFF,TGTGCCAGCAGCTTAGATCGGGGACAGTATAATGAGCAGTTCTTC
TRBV19,NA,TRBJ2-3,TRBD2,CASNKRESTGTQYF,TGTGCCAGTAACAAGCGGGAAAGCACAGGTACGCAGTATTTT
TRBV20-1,many,TRBJ2-7,NA,CSARLEGRPYEQYF,TGCAGTGCTAGACTTGAGGGACGGCCATACGAGCAGTACTTC
TRBV29-1,few,TRBJ2-7,TRBD1,CSVAAGQGIPYEQYF,TGCAGCGTTGCGGCGGGACAGGGGATCCCCTACGAGCAGTACTTC
TRBV9,few,TRBJ2-1,NA,CASSVGPYPYNEQFF,TGTGCCAGCAGCGTAGGCCCATATCCCTACAATGAGCAGTTCTTC
TRBV6-1,many,TRBJ2-7,NA,CASKTFHYEQYF,TGTGCCAGCAAGACCTTTCACTACGAGCAGTACTTC
TRBV11-2,many,TRBJ1-6,NA,CASSLTGSDNSPLHF,TGTGCCAGCAGCTTAACGGGGTCAGATAATTCACCCCTCCACTTT
TRBV28,NA,TRBJ2-5,NA,CASSLSSSGETQYF,TGTGCCAGCAGTTTATCTAGCTCGGGAGAGACCCAGTACTTC
TRBV6-1,many,TRBJ2-2,NA,CASSYFRQENTGELFF,TGTGCCAGCAGTTATTTTAGACAGGAGAACACCGGGGAGCTGTTTTTT
TRBV2,many,TRBJ2-7,TRBD1,CASSEQGAGYEQYF,TGTGCCAGCAGTGAACAGGGGGCTGGGTACGAGCAGTACTTC
TRBV28,many,TRBJ1-2,NA,CASRAYYGYTF,TGTGCCAGTAGGGCTTACTATGGCTACACCTTC
TRBV12-3/TRBV12-4,many,TRBJ2-1,TRBD2,CASRETSGRDNEQFF,TGTGCCAGCAGGGAAACTAGCGGGAGAGACAATGAGCAGTTCTTC
TRBV7-9,NA,TRBJ1-2,NA,CASTRLGVRGGYTF,TGTGCCAGCACCAGACTTGGGGTTCGGGGTGGCTACACCTTC
TRBV7-2,once,TRBJ1-6,NA,CASSLGVGRPAGSPLHF,TGTGCCAGCAGCTTAGGAGTGGGTCGACCGGCGGGGTCACCCCTCCACTTT
TRBV20-1,few,TRBJ1-2,NA,CSAGKGHIYYGYTF,TGCAGTGCTGGAAAAGGACACATTTACTATGGCTACACCTTC
TRBV10-3,few,TRBJ2-3,NA,CAISGGADTQYF,TGTGCCATCAGTGGCGGGGCAGATACGCAGTATTTT
TRBV5-4,few,TRBJ2-1,NA,CASSSRYTYNEQFF,TGTGCCAGCAGCAGCAGATACACATACAATGAGCAGTTCTTC
TRBV7-9,NA,TRBJ2-1,TRBD2,CASSTVEAGVDEQFF,TGTGCCAGCAGCACAGTGGAAGCGGGAGTGGATGAGCAGTTCTTC
TRBV7-9,many,TRBJ2-2,NA,CATTRATGELFF,TGTGCCACCACCAGGGCCACCGGGGAGCTGTTTTTT
TRBV9,few,TRBJ2-7,NA,CASSVARVSYEQYF,TGTGCCAGCAGCGTAGCCAGGGTCTCCTACGAGCAGTACTTC
TRBV27,many,TRBJ2-7,NA,CASSFRSPRSSYEQYF,TGTGCCAGCAGTTTCCGGAGCCCTAGGAGCTCCTACGAGCAGTACTTC